This TCR beta chain derives from a study of blood T cell repertoires in COVID-19. The germline V gene encodes CDR1 LGHNA and CDR2 YSLEER. Trimming shortened V by 0 bases and J by 3 bases, and 6 bases separated the two germline ends. This CDR3 is built from 14 residues. As handled by the study authors: The assay estimated nucleated cells by amplifying reference gene primers. Repertoires were generated with immunoSEQ multiplex PCR, while TCRdb's copy carries only in-frame clones and drops some. V, J and clone size are taken as reported in that table, and D and trimming were inferred from the DNA itself. The table records 99,000 or so clones, roughly four fifths of them present only once.

The sample taken for sequencing was peripheral blood. The chain links TRBV4-3 to TRBJ1-5; no clear D. This clonotype originated in a woman of 80 years or more with active or convalescent COVID-19. The CDR3 DNA sequence: TGCGCCAGCAGCCAAGATTCTTACAATCAGCCCCAGCATTTT. As protein: CASSQDSYNQPQHF.